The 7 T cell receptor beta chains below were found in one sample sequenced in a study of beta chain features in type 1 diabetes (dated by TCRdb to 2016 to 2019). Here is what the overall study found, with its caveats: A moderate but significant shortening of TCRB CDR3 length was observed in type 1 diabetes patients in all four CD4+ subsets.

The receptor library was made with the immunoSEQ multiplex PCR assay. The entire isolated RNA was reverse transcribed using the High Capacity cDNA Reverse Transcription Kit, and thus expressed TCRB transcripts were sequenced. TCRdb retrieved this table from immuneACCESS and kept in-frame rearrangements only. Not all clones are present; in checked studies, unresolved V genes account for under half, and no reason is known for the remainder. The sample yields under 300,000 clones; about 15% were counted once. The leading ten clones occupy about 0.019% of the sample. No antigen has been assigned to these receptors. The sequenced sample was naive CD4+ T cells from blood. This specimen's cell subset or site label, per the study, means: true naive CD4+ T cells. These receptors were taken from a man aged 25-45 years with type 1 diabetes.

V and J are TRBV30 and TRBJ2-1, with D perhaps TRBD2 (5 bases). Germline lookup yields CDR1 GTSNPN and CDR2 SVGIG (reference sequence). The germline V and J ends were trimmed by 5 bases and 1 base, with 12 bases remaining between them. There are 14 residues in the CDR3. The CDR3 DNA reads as TGTGCCTGGGGCACTAGATGGTCCTACAATGAGCAGTTCTTC. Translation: CAWGTRWSYNEQFF.

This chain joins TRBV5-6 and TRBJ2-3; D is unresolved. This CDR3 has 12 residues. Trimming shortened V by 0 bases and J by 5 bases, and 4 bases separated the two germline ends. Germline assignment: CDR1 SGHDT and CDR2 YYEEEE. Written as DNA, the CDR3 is TGTGCCAGCAGCTTGGTCTTAGATACGCAGTATTTT. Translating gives CASSLVLDTQYF.

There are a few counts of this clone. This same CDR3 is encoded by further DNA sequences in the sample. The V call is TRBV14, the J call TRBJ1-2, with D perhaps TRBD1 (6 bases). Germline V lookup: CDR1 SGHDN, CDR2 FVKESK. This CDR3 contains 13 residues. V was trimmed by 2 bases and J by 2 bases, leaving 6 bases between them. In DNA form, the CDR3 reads TGTGCCAGCAGCCAACAGGGGAACTATGGCTACACCTTC. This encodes CASSQQGNYGYTF.

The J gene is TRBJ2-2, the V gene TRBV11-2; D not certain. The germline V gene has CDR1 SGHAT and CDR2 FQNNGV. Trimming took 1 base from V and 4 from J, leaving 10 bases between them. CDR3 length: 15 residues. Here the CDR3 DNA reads TGTGCCAGCAGCTTAGCTGGCTGGAGCACCGGGGAGCTGTTTTTT. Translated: CASSLAGWSTGELFF.

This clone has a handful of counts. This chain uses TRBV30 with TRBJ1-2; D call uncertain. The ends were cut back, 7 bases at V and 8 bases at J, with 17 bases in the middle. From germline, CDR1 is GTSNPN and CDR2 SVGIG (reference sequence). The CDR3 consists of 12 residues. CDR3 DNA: TGTGCCTCGGACTTACCCGGGAGGGGCTACACCTTC. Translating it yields CASDLPGRGYTF. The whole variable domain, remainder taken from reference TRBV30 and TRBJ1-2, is SQTIHQWPATLVQPVGSPLSLECTVEGTSNPNLYWYRQAAGRGLQLLFYSVGIGQISSEVPQNLSASRPQDRQFILSSKKLLLSDSGFYLCASDLPGRGYTFGSGTRLTVV.

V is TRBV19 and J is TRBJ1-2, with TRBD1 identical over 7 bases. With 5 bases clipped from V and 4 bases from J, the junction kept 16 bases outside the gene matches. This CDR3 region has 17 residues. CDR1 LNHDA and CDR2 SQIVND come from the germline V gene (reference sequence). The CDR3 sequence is CASSSGTVTQVPYGYTF. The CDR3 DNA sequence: TGTGCCAGTAGTTCCGGGACAGTCACCCAAGTACCCTATGGCTACACCTTC.

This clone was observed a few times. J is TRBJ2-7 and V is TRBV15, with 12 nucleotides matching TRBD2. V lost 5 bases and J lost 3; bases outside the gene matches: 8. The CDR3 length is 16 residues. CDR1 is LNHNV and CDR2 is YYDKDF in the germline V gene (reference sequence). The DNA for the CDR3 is TGTGCCACCAGCCCTGGGGGACTAGCGGGCCTCTACGAGCAGTACTTC. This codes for CATSPGGLAGLYEQYF.